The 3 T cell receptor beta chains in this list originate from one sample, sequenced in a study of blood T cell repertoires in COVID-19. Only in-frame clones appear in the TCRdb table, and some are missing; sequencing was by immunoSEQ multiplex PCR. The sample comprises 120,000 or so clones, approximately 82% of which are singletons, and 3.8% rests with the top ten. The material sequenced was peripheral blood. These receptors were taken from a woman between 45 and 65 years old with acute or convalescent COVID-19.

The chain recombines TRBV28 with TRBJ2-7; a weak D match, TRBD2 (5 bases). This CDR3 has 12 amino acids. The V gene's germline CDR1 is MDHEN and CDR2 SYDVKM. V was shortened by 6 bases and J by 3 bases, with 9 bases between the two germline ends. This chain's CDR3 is CASRGSIYEQYF. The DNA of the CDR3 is TGTGCCAGCAGGGGGAGCATCTACGAGCAGTACTTC.

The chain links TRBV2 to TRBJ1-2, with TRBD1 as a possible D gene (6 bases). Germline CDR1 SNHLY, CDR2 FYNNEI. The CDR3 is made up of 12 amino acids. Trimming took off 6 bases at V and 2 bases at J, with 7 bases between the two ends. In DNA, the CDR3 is TGTGCCAGCAGCACAGGGAACTATGGCTACACCTTC. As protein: CASSTGNYGYTF.

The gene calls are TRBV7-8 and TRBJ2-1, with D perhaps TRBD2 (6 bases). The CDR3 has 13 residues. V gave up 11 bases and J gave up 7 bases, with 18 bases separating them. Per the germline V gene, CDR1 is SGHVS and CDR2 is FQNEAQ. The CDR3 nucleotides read TGTGCCGCCTCGCGGGGTTCTGGTAATGAGCAGTTCTTC. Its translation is CAASRGSGNEQFF.